This T cell receptor beta chain was sequenced in a study of STAT3 mutations in large granular lymphocyte leukemia. Study-wide points: In T-cell large granular lymphocyte leukemia, about half of patients showed multiple immunodominant subclonotypes.

Concerning this clone itself: Its antigen remains unidentified.

Only in-frame clones appear in the TCRdb table, and some are missing; sequencing was by immunoSEQ multiplex PCR. The table records about 5,500 clones, around 94% of them present only once. V gave up 4 bases and J gave up 2 bases, with 9 bases separating them. There are 13 residues in the CDR3. Germline-derived CDR1 and CDR2 are LNHDA and SQIVND (reference sequence). Sample: peripheral blood mononuclear cells. The rearrangement joins TRBV19 to TRBJ2-7; D call uncertain. The origin of this receptor is a man in his sixties with T-cell large granular lymphocyte leukemia. Some clones in this sample may be carry-over from other donors' samples. CDR3 region: CASSTGKTYEQYF. The DNA for the CDR3 is TGTGCCAGTAGTACAGGCAAGACCTACGAGCAGTACTTC.